The 2 T cell receptor beta chains in this list originate from one sample, sequenced in a study of CD8+CD57+ T cells in acquired aplastic anemia. Individuals selected for sequencing had exhibited CD8+CD57+ cell expansion on flow cytometry. Both TCR beta VDJ combination and CDR3 sequence profiling were carried out. Genomic DNA was the template for this profiling. TCRdb reprocessed the reads with MiXCR, giving one entry per CDR3 protein. The table has 180,000 or so distinct CDR3 sequences, roughly 65% seen once. Source material: sorted CD4+, CD8+, or CD8+CD57+ T cells (not recorded which) from PBMCs. Receptors originate from a human donor with aplastic anemia.

This clonotype occurred once. The V call is TRBV20-1, the J call TRBJ1-5, with a tentative D call TRBD1 (5 bases). The germline gives CDR1 DFQATT, CDR2 SNEGSKA (reference sequence). V lost 1 base and J 7 bases, leaving 8 bases between the germline ends. CDR3 length equals 12 residues. The chain's CDR3 is CSARGGGQPQHF. CDR3 bases: TGCAGTGCTAGAGGTGGGGGACAGCCCCAGCATTTT.

In the case of this clonotype: A much larger clone differs from this one at a single base, so this may be a read error. The rearrangement joins TRBV2 to TRBJ1-2; D perhaps matches TRBD1 (5 bases). This CDR3 has 13 amino acids. Per the germline V gene, CDR1 is SNHLY and CDR2 is FYNNEI. CDR3 sequence (DNA): TGTGCCAGCGCCCTTGGGGGGACTCGGGGCTACGCCTTC. Protein: CASALGGTRGYAF.